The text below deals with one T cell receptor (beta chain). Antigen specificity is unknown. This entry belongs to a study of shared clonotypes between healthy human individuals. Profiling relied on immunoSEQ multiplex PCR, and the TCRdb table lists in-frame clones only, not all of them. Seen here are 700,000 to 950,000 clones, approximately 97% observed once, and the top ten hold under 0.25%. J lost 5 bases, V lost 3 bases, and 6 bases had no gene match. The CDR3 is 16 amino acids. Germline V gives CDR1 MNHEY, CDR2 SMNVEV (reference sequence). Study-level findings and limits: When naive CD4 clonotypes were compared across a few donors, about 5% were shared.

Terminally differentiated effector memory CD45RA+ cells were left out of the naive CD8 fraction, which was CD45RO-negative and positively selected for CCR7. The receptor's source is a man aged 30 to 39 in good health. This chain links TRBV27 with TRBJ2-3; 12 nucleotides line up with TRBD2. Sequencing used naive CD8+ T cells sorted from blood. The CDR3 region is CASSFSLGLAGDTQYF. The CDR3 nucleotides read TGTGCCAGCAGTTTTAGCTTGGGACTAGCGGGAGATACGCAGTATTTT.